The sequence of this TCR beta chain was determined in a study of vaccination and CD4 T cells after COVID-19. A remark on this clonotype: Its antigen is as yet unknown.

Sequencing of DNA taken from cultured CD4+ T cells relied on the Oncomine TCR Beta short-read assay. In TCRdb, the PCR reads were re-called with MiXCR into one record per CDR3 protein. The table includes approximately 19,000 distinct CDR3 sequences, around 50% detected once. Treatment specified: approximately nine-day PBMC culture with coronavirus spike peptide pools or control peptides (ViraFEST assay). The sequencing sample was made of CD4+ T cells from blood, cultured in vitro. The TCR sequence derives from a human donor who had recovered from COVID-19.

CDR3 in amino acids: CASSDPGLKQSNQPQHF. CDR3 nucleotides: TGTGCCAGCAGTGACCCGGGACTCAAACAGAGCAATCAGCCCCAGCATTTT. This chain links TRBV6-1 with TRBJ1-5; D might be TRBD1 (5 bases). This CDR3 has 17 residues. The germline V gene has CDR1 MNHNS and CDR2 SASEGT. With 3 bases removed from V and 1 base from J, the gap between germline ends came to 16 bases.